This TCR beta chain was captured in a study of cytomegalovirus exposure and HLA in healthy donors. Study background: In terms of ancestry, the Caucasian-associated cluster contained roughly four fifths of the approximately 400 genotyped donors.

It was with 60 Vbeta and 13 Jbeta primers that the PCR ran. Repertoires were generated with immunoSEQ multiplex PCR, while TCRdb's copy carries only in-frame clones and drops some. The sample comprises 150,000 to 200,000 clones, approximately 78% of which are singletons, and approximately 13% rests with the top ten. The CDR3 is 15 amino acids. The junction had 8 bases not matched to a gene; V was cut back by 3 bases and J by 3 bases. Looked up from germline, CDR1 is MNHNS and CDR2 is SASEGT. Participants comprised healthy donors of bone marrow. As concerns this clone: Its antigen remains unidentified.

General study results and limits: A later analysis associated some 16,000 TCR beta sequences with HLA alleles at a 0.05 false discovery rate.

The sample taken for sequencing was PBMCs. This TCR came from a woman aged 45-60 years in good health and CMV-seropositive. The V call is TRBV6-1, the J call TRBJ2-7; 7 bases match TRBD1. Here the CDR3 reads CASSDPGQPGYEQYF. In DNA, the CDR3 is TGTGCCAGCAGTGACCCGGGACAGCCCGGCTACGAGCAGTACTTC.